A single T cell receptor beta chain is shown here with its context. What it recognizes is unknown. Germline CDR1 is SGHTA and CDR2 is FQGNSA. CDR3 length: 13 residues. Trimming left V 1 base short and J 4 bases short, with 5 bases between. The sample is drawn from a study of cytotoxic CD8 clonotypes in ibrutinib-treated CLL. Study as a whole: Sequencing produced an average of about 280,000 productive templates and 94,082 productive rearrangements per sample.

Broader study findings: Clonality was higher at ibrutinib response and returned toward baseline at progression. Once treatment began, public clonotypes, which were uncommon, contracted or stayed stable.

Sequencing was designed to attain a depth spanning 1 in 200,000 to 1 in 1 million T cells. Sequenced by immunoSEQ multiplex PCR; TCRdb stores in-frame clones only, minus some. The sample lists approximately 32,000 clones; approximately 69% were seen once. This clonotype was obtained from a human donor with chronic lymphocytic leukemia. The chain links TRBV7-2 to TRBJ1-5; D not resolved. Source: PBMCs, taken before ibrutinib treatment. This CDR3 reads CASSLVLNQPQHF. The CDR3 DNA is TGTGCCAGCAGCTTAGTACTGAATCAGCCCCAGCATTTT.